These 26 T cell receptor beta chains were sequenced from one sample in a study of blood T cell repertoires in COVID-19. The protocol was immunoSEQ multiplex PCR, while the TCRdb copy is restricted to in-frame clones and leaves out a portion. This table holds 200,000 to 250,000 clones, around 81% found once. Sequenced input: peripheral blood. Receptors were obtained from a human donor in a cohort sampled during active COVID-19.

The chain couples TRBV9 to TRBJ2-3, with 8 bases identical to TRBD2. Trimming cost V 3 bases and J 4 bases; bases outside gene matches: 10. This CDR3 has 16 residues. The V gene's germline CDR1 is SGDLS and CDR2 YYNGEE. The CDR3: CASSANPAGVADTQYF. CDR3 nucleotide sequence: TGTGCCAGCAGCGCTAACCCAGCGGGAGTGGCAGATACGCAGTATTTT. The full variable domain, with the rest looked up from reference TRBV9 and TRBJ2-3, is DSGVTQTPKHLITATGQRVTLRCSPRSGDLSVYWYQQSLDQGLQFLIQYYNGEERAKGNILERFSAQQFPDLHSELNLSSLELGDSALYFCASSANPAGVADTQYFGPGTRLTVL.

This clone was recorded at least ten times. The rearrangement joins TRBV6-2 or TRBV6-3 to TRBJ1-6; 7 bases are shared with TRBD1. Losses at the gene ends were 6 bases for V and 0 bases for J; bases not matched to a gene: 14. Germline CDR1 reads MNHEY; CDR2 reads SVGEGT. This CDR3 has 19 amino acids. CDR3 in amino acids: CASSSFRTGISSYNSPLHF. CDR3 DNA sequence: TGTGCCAGCAGCTCATTTCGGACAGGAATAAGCTCCTATAATTCACCCCTCCACTTT.

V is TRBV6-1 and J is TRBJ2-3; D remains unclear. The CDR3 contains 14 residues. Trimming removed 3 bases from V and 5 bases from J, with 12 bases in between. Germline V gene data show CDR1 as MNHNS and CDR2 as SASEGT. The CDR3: CASSDPPIGDTQYF. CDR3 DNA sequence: TGTGCCAGCAGTGACCCCCCTATCGGAGATACGCAGTATTTT.

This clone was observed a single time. The CDR3 sequence: CASSSGGARLETQYF. The DNA of the CDR3 is TGTGCCAGCAGCTCAGGGGGCGCTAGATTGGAGACCCAGTACTTC. The V gene is TRBV7-2, the J gene TRBJ2-5, with 8 positions matching TRBD1. The CDR3 is 15 amino acids. The germline V gene has CDR1 SGHTA and CDR2 FQGNSA. J gave up 5 bases and V 4 bases, and 9 bases lay outside the gene matches. Using reference TRBV7-2 and TRBJ2-5 for the parts outside the CDR3, the full variable domain is GAGVSQSPSNKVTEKGKDVELRCDPISGHTALYWYRQSLGQGLEFLIYFQGNSAPDKSGLPSDRFSAERTGGSVSTLTIQRTQQEDSAVYLCASSSGGARLETQYFGPGTRLLVL.

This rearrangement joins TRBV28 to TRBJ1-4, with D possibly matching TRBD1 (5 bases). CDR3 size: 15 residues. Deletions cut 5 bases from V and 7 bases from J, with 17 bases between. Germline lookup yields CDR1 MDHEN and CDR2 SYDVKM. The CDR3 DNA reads TGTGCCAGCAGTACACCGGGGGGAGTAGGTGAAAAACTGTTTTTT. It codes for CASSTPGGVGEKLFF.

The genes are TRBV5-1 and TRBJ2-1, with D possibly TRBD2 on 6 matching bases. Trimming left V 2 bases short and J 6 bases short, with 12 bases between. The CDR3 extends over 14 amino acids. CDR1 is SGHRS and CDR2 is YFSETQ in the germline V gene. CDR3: CASSFGQAGNEQFF. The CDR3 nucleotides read TGCGCCAGCAGCTTTGGCCAAGCGGGCAATGAGCAGTTCTTC.

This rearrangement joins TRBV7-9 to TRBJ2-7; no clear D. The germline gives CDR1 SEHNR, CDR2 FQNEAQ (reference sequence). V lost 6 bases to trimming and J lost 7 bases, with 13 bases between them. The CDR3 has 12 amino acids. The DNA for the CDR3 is TGTGCCAGCAGTCCCCCGGGTCTGGAGCAGTACTTC. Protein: CASSPPGLEQYF.

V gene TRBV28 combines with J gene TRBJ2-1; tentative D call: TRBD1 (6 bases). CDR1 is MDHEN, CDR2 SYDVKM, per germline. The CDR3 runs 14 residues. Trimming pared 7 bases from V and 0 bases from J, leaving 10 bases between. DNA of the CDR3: TGTGCCAGCAAGAGGGACAACTCCTACAATGAGCAGTTCTTC. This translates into CASKRDNSYNEQFF.

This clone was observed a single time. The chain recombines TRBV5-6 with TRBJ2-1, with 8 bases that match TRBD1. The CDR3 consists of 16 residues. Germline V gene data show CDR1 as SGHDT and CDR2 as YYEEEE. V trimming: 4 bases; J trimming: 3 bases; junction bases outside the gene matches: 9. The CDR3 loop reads CASSRLVTGGYNEQFF. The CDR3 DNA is TGTGCCAGCAGCCGTCTCGTTACAGGGGGCTACAATGAGCAGTTCTTC.

The CDR3 protein is CASKLAGPSYNEQFF. In DNA form, the CDR3 reads TGTGCCAGCAAACTAGCGGGTCCCTCCTACAATGAGCAGTTCTTC. This sequence joins TRBV7-8 and TRBJ2-1; 9 bases are a match to TRBD2. The length of the CDR3 is 15 residues. The ends lost 7 bases at V and 0 bases at J; junction bases unmatched: 4. Germline assignment: CDR1 SGHVS and CDR2 FQNEAQ.

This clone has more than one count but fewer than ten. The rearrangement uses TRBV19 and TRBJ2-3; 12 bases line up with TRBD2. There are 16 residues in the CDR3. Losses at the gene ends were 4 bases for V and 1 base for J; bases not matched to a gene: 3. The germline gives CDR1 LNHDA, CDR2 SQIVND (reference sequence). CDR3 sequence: CASSTSSGGGTDTQYF. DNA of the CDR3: TGTGCCAGTAGTACGTCTAGCGGGGGGGGCACAGATACGCAGTATTTT.

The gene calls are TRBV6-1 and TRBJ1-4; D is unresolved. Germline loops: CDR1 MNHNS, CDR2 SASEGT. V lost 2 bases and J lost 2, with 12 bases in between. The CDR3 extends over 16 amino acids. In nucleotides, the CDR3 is TGTGCCAGCAGTGAATTCACATCTGCTACTAATGAAAAACTGTTTTTT. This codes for CASSEFTSATNEKLFF.

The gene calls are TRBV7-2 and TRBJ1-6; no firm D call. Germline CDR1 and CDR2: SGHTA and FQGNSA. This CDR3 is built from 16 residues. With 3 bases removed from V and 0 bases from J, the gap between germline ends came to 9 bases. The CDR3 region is CASSFGRNSYNSPLHF. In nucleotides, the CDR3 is TGTGCCAGCAGCTTTGGCAGAAACTCCTATAATTCACCCCTCCACTTT. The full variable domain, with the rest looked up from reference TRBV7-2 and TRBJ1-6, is GAGVSQSPSNKVTEKGKDVELRCDPISGHTALYWYRQSLGQGLEFLIYFQGNSAPDKSGLPSDRFSAERTGGSVSTLTIQRTQQEDSAVYLCASSFGRNSYNSPLHFGNGTRLTVT.

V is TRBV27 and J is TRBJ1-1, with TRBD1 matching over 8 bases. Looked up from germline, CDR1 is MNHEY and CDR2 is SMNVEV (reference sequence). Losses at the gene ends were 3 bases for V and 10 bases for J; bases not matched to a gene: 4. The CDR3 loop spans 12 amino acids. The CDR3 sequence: CASSFPGQGAFF. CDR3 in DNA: TGTGCCAGCAGTTTCCCTGGACAGGGAGCTTTCTTT.

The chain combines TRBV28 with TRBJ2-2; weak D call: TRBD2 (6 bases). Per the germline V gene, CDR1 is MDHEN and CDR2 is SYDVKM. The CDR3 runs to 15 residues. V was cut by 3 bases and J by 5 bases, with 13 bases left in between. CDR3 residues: CASSFSRGGTGELFF. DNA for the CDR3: TGTGCCAGCAGTTTTTCCCGGGGAGGAACCGGGGAGCTGTTTTTT.

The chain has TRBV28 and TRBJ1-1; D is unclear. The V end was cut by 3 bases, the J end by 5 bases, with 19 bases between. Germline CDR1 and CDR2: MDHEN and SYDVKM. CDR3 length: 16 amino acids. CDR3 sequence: CASSLAGSSEETEAFF. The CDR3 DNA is TGTGCCAGCAGTTTGGCCGGGTCTTCGGAGGAAACTGAAGCTTTCTTT.

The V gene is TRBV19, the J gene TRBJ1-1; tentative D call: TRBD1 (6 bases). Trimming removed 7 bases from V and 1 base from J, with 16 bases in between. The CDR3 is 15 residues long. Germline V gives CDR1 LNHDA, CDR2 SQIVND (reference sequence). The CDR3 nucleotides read TGTGCCAGTAAAGAGACAGGCTCTACGAACACTGAAGCTTTCTTT. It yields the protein CASKETGSTNTEAFF.

CDR3 coding DNA: TGTGCCAGCAGCCAAGATCGGACTAGCGGGATCAATGAGCAGTTCTTC. It translates to CASSQDRTSGINEQFF. This chain links TRBV3-1 (or the pseudogene TRBV3-2) with TRBJ2-1; 12 positions match TRBD2. CDR1 is LGHDT, CDR2 YNNKEL, per germline (reference sequence). CDR3 length: 16 amino acids. Unmatched junction bases numbered 3, after V lost 0 bases and J lost 6 bases.

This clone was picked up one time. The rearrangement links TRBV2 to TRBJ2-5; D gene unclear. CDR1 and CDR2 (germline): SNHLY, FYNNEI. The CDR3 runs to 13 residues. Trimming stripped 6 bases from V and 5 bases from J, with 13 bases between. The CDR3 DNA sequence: TGTGCCAGCAGCCGAATCACAGAGGAGACCCAGTACTTC. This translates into CASSRITEETQYF.

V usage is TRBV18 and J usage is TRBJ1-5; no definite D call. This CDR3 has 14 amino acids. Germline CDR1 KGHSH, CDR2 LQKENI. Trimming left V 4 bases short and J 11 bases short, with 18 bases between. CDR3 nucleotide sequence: TGTGCCAGCTCACACTCCTGGGAGTCTAAGACCCAGCATTTT. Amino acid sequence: CASSHSWESKTQHF.

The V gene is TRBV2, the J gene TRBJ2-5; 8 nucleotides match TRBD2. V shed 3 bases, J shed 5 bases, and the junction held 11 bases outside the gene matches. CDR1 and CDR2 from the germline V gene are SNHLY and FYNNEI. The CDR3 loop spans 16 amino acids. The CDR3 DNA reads TGTGCCAGCAGTGATCCGGGTTCCCCGGGGGGGGAGACCCAGTACTTC. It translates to CASSDPGSPGGETQYF.

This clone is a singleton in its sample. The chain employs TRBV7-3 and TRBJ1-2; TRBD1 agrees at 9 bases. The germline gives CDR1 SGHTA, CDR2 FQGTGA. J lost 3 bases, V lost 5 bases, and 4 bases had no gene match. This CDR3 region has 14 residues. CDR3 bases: TGTGCCAGCAGCGCAACAGGGGGCGACTATGGCTACACCTTC. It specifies CASSATGGDYGYTF.

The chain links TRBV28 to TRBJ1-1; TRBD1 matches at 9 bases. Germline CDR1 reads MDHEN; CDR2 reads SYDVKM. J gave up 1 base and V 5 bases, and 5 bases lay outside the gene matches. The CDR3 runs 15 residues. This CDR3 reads CASSQQGAGNTEAFF. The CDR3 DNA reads TGTGCCAGCAGTCAACAGGGGGCCGGGAACACTGAAGCTTTCTTT.

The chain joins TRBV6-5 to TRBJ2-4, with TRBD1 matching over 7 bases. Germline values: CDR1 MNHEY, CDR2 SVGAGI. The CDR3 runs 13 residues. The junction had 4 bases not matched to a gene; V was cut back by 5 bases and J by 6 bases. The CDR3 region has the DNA TGTGCCAGCAGTCGGACAGGATTAAACATTCAGTACTTC. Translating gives CASSRTGLNIQYF.

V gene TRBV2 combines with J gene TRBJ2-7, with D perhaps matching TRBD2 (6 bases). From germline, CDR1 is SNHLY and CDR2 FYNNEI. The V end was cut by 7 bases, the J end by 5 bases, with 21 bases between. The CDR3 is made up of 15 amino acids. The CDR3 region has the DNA TGTGCCAGCACCAGAGGGGCGGGCCCGGGGGACGAGCAGTACTTC. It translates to CASTRGAGPGDEQYF.

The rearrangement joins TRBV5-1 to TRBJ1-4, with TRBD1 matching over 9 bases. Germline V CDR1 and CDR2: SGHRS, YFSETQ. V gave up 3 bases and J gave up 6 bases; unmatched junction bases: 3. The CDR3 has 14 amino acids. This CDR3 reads CASSWDREDEKLFF. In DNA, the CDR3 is TGCGCCAGCAGCTGGGACAGGGAGGATGAAAAACTGTTTTTT.